This T cell receptor (beta chain) was sequenced in a study of human T cells and chemical hapten exposure (dated by TCRdb to the early 2020s). At the level of the whole study: For sensitization, 2% DPC in acetone was applied to an approximately 2 cm by approximately 2 cm area of upper inner arm skin. Twenty-nine alopecia patients provided blood for TCR sequencing at one to four time points (pre-sensitization, 2, 6 and 24 weeks). Weekly therapeutic DPC doses were additionally applied to the scalp of patients throughout the roughly 25-week study period. This study followed changes in the peripheral blood TCR repertoire in vivo during primary and secondary sensitization of alopecia patients to the hapten diphenylcyclopropenone (DPC). Patch testing was performed on the upper back with Finn chambers containing 0.01% DPC, and the patch tests were scored after 6 days according to International Contact Dermatitis Research Group standards. The patient cohort, mostly female, included alopecia areata with under or over 50% scalp involvement, alopecia totalis and alopecia universalis. Patient blood was sampled pre-sensitization (week 0) and at 2, 6 and about 24 weeks after DPC sensitization. The libraries were sequenced as a pool, and the TCR yield per sample differed mostly because of small variations in library volumes within the pool. Broad study findings and their caveats: Compared with pre-sensitization or healthy control sets, expanded TCRs formed significantly more large CDR3 similarity clusters, which is consistent with antigen-driven responses. The number of TCRs above 1 in 1000 frequency did not change with DPC sensitization; there was no evidence of global repertoire structure alterations. Patch test score correlated positively with the number of PT1 expanded TCRs, reaching significance at thresholds 8, 16 and 32 but not at 4. After repeated subsampling, the strength of the expansion versus patch-test correlation and the threshold at which it became significant changed. Because all patients had alopecia, a presumed autoimmune disease, the immune response of the patients might differ from that of healthy individuals.

The method behind the library was RACE. Instrument on record: NextSeq 500. During library preparation, unique molecular identifiers were attached to individual cDNA molecules so that TCRs could be counted in a quantitative, reproducible way. For every blood RNA sample, sequencing covered both the TCR alpha and TCR beta chains. In the authors' own workflow: A median of about 87,000 TCRs per sample was observed, with a range of roughly 20,000 to 700,000. The Decombinator software suite was used to annotate V, J and CDR3 in the TCR reads. Every sample was subsampled to the same number of TCRs (28,000) for the PS versus PT1 abundance plots. Expanded TCRs were defined as absent before sensitization and observed at least eight times at the 2-week time point. TCRdb itself trimmed the public reads at Q25 with fastp, ran MiXCR and retained productive beta chains. Rows are combined by CDR3 protein, so each entry shows the most common genes and DNA. It is TCRdb's table, rather than the study itself, that gives the V and J calls and clone size. The sample records more than 90,000 distinct CDR3 sequences, about 10% of which are singletons. The top ten clones comprise roughly 3% of the sample.

Turning to this clonotype: Its target antigen remains unknown. Nothing much larger sits one base from this clone, and base qualities are not available.

CDR1 and CDR2, looked up from the germline V gene (reference sequence), are LNHDA and SQIVND. V and J are truncated by 6 bases and 3 bases respectively, leaving an intervening sequence of 27 bases. The CDR3 starts with the cysteine, ends with the phenylalanine, and has 18 residues. CDR3 DNA only is kept here, 54 bases in frame from base 1. What this sample's time point label stands for: patch test 2, 6 weeks after DPC sensitization. The treatment or condition label of this sample denotes: therapeutic diphenylcyclopropenone sensitization with weekly scalp DPC. At every patch-test visit, the blood draw took place before the patch test was put on. Patients were eligible if aged 18 to 70, diagnosed with alopecia and judged suitable for DPC therapy, and pregnant patients were excluded. Unfractionated whole blood was collected in Tempus Blood RNA tubes, and total RNA was extracted from that blood.

The rearrangement joined TRBV19 to TRBJ2-7; TRBD2 is a possible D gene, resting on 5 matching bases. The sequencing used whole blood, collected in connection with sensitization to the hapten diphenylcyclopropenone (DPC). The receptor comes from a woman aged 35 to 49 with alopecia areata. Some clones in this sample may be carry-over from other donors' samples. The nucleotide sequence reads as follows: TGTGCCAGTAGCCCGTCGCGGGTATCCACAAATCGGGACTACGAGCAGTACTTC. It encodes CASSPSRVSTNRDYEQYF.